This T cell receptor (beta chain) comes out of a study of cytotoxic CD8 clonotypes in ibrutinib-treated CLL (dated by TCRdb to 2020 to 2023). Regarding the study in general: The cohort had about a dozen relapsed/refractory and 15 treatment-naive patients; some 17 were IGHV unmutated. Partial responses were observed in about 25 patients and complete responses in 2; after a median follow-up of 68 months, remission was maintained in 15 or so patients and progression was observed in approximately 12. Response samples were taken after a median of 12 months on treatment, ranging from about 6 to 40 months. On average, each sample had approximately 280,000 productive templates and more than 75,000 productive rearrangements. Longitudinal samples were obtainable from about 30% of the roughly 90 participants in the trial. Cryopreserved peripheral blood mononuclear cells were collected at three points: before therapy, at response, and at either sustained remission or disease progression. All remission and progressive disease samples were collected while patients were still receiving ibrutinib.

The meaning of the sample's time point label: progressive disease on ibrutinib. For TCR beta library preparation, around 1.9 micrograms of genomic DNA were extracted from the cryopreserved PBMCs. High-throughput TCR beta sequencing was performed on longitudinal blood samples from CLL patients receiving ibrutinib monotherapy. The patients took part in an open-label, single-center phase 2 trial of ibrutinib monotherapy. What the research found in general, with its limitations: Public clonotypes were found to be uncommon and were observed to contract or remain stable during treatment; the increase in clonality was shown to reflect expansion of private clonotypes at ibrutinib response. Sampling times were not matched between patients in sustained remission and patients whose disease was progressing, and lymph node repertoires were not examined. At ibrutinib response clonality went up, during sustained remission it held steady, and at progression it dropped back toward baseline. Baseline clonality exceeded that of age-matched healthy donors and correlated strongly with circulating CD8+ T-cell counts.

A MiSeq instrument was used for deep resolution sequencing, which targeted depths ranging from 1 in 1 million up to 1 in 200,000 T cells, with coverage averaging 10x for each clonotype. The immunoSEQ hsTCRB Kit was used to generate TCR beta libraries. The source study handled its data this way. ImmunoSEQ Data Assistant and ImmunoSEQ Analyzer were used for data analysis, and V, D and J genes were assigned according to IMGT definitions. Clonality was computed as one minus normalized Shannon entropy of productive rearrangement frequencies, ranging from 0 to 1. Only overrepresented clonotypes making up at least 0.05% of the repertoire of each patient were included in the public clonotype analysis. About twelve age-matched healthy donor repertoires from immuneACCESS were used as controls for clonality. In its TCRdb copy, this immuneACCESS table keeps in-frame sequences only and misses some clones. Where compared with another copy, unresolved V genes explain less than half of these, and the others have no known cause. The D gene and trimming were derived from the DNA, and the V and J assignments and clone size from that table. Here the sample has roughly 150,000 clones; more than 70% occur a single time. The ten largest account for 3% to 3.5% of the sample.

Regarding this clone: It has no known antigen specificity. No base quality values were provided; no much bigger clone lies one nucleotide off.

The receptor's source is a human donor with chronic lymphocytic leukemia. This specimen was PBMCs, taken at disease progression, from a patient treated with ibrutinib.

The DNA is as follows: TGCGCCAGCAGCTTGAGGTGGGGCGGTCAGCCCCAGCATTTT. Its protein product is CASSLRWGGQPQHF. The chain is made from TRBV5-1 and TRBJ1-5, with a tentative D gene TRBD1 over 5 matching bases. CDR1 and CDR2 are drawn from the germline V gene: SGHRS, YFSETQ. V is shortened by 1 base, J by 6 bases, and the region joining them spans 11 bases. The CDR3, cysteine through phenylalanine, is 14 amino acids long. CDR3 DNA only is kept here, 42 bases in frame from base 1.